Presented here are 29 T cell receptor beta chains from one specimen sequenced in a study of blood T cell repertoires in COVID-19. Sequenced by immunoSEQ multiplex PCR; TCRdb stores in-frame clones only, minus some. Of 100,000 to 150,000 clones in the sample, approximately 81% are singletons; the top ten hold about 4%. Material: peripheral blood. The receptors here all came from a woman aged 45-59 years with acute or convalescent COVID-19.

This chain connects TRBV6-6 to TRBJ2-3, with TRBD2 matching over 7 bases. The CDR3 runs 13 residues. Germline lookup yields CDR1 MNHNY and CDR2 SVGAGI (reference sequence). Trimming cost V 5 bases and J 6 bases; bases outside gene matches: 5. The CDR3: CASSPPGGDTQYF. CDR3 nucleotide sequence: TGTGCCAGCAGTCCACCCGGGGGGGATACGCAGTATTTT.

The chain combines TRBV19 with TRBJ1-5; D may be TRBD1 (6 bases). Germline CDR1 LNHDA, CDR2 SQIVND (reference sequence). This CDR3 region has 14 residues. Trimming left V 1 base short and J 7 bases short, with 11 bases between. The CDR3 nucleotides are TGTGCCAGTAGTATAGCAGGGGATCAACAGCCCCAGCATTTT. Translating it yields CASSIAGDQQPQHF. Combining the CDR3 with reference TRBV19 and TRBJ1-5 gives the whole variable domain DGGITQSPKYLFRKEGQNVTLSCEQNLNHDAMYWYRQDPGQGLRLIYYSQIVNDFQKGDIAEGYSVSREKKESFPLTVTSAQKNPTAFYLCASSIAGDQQPQHFGDGTRLSIL.

The J gene is TRBJ2-1, the V gene TRBV13; 12 bases line up with TRBD2. The CDR3 spans 18 residues. Per germline, CDR1 PRHDT and CDR2 FYEKMQ (reference sequence). V lost 5 bases, J lost 0 bases, and 8 bases stayed unmatched. The CDR3: CASSPGLAGGSSYNEQFF. The CDR3 DNA reads as TGTGCCAGCAGCCCCGGTCTAGCGGGGGGGAGCTCCTACAATGAGCAGTTCTTC.

As to this clone: Its ends do not fully match the called genes, so a read error is possible. V is TRBV19 and J is TRBJ2-5, with TRBD2 identical over 9 bases. The V gene's germline CDR1 is LNHDA and CDR2 SQIVND (reference sequence). This CDR3 spans 15 amino acids. CDR3 in DNA: TGTGCCAGTAGCATAGGTAGCGGGGGCTCACGGACCCAGTACTTC. The encoded protein is CASSIGSGGSRTQYF.

The chain is built from TRBV16 and TRBJ1-2; D is ambiguous. Germline V CDR1 and CDR2: KGHSY, FQNENV. The CDR3 contains 14 residues. V lost 0 bases to trimming and J lost 4 bases, with 9 bases between them. The CDR3 is CASSQSAAGYGYTF. Here the CDR3 DNA reads TGTGCCAGCAGCCAATCGGCAGCAGGCTATGGCTACACCTTC.

V is TRBV5-4 and J is TRBJ1-4; tentative D call: TRBD1 (5 bases). Germline V gene data show CDR1 as SGHNT and CDR2 as YYREEE (reference sequence). The germline V and J ends were trimmed by 4 bases and 7 bases, with 14 bases remaining between them. CDR3 length: 14 amino acids. The CDR3 sequence: CASSLNRGVEKLFF. The CDR3 DNA reads as TGTGCCAGCAGCCTCAATCGGGGGGTTGAAAAACTGTTTTTT.

The J gene is TRBJ2-6, the V gene TRBV6-6; possibly TRBD1 for D (5 bases). Germline loops: CDR1 MNHNY, CDR2 SVGAGI (reference sequence). V shed 5 bases and J shed 1 base, with 15 bases lying between them. The CDR3 has 17 residues. CDR3 protein: CASSRGLQASGANVLTF. CDR3 coding DNA: TGTGCCAGCAGTCGTGGGCTACAGGCGTCTGGGGCCAACGTCCTGACTTTC.

This chain uses TRBV27 with TRBJ2-3; D ambiguous. CDR1 is MNHEY, CDR2 SMNVEV, per germline (reference sequence). The CDR3 spans 13 residues. V gave up 3 bases and J gave up 4 bases, with 8 bases separating them. DNA of the CDR3: TGTGCCAGCAGTTTCCTCGAGGCAGATACGCAGTATTTT. Translation gives CASSFLEADTQYF.

The CDR3 spells CASSQRGGTGDGTQYF. The CDR3 bases are TGTGCCAGCAGCCAAAGGGGGGGGACGGGTGATGGGACCCAGTACTTC. The chain has TRBV9 and TRBJ2-5, with a weak D call TRBD2 (7 bases). The CDR3 has 16 amino acids. V was pared by 4 bases and J by 7 bases, with 23 bases between. Germline CDR1 and CDR2: SGDLS and YYNGEE.

The V call is TRBV6-1, the J call TRBJ1-2; no clear D. This CDR3 spans 15 amino acids. V lost 0 bases to trimming and J lost 4 bases, with 12 bases between them. Per the germline V gene, CDR1 is MNHNS and CDR2 is SASEGT. The CDR3 region is CASSEASRILYGYTF. In DNA, the CDR3 is TGTGCCAGCAGTGAAGCATCGAGGATACTCTATGGCTACACCTTC.

The sample holds a few counts of this clone. The chain has TRBV19 and TRBJ1-2; 9 bases are a match to TRBD1. This CDR3 is built from 16 residues. J gave up 4 bases and V 8 bases, and 14 bases lay outside the gene matches. The germline V gene encodes CDR1 LNHDA and CDR2 SQIVND (reference sequence). The CDR3 is CASRRTGGSSPYGYTF. DNA of the CDR3: TGTGCCAGTCGGCGAACAGGGGGCAGTTCTCCCTATGGCTACACCTTC.

The J gene is TRBJ1-1, the V gene TRBV11-2, with D hard to call. Trimming shortened V by 1 base and J by 3 bases, and 6 bases separated the two germline ends. Germline V gene data show CDR1 as SGHAT and CDR2 as FQNNGV. CDR3 size: 13 residues. The CDR3 region has the DNA TGTGCCAGCAGCTTAGGCGGGGACACTGAAGCTTTCTTT. Protein product: CASSLGGDTEAFF.

This chain connects TRBV19 to TRBJ1-5, with D perhaps matching TRBD1 (6 bases). Looked up from germline, CDR1 is LNHDA and CDR2 is SQIVND (reference sequence). Trimming cost V 10 bases and J 2 bases, with 27 bases left between them. The CDR3 runs 18 residues. For the CDR3, the DNA is TGTGCCACCCGATGGGGGGGCCGCTGGGGAAGCGGCAATCAGCCCCAGCATTTT. It specifies CATRWGGRWGSGNQPQHF.

The chain combines TRBV24-1 with TRBJ2-1; TRBD2 aligns across 7 bases. This CDR3 comprises 17 residues. The trim removed 3 bases at V and 7 bases at J, leaving 14 bases unmatched. Germline V gene sequence: CDR1 KGHDR, CDR2 SFDVKD. CDR3 DNA sequence: TGTGCCACCAGTGATCCAAGACTAGCAGCTTCCGAGAATGAGCAGTTCTTC. This gives the protein CATSDPRLAASENEQFF.

This chain connects TRBV19 to TRBJ1-5; 8 bases agree with TRBD1. Germline assignment: CDR1 LNHDA and CDR2 SQIVND (reference sequence). The CDR3 length is 14 residues. Losses at the gene ends were 10 bases for V and 6 bases for J; bases not matched to a gene: 11. The CDR3 loop is CATRLTGGGQPQHF. The CDR3 coding sequence is TGTGCCACCCGCCTTACAGGGGGAGGTCAGCCCCAGCATTTT. The full variable domain, completed using reference TRBV19 and TRBJ1-5, is DGGITQSPKYLFRKEGQNVTLSCEQNLNHDAMYWYRQDPGQGLRLIYYSQIVNDFQKGDIAEGYSVSREKKESFPLTVTSAQKNPTAFYLCATRLTGGGQPQHFGDGTRLSIL.

The chain is built from TRBV2 and TRBJ1-4; 8 positions agree with TRBD1. This CDR3 comprises 14 residues. The germline V gene encodes CDR1 SNHLY and CDR2 FYNNEI. The J segment lost 7 bases and the V segment lost 4 bases, leaving 5 bases of the junction unmatched. The CDR3 is CASSGTGTGEKLFF. The CDR3 DNA sequence: TGTGCCAGCAGTGGGACAGGGACGGGTGAAAAACTGTTTTTT.

The chain joins TRBV13 to TRBJ2-7; 8 bases fit TRBD2. CDR1 is PRHDT, CDR2 FYEKMQ, per germline (reference sequence). The CDR3 is made up of 14 amino acids. V lost 3 bases to trimming and J lost 4 bases; unmatched junction nucleotides: 5. The CDR3 sequence: CASSFGLAGYEQYF. DNA for the CDR3: TGTGCCAGCAGCTTTGGACTAGCTGGGTACGAGCAGTACTTC.

The chain employs TRBV3-1 (or the pseudogene TRBV3-2) and TRBJ2-5, with no clear D. V lost 0 bases, J lost 0 bases, and 8 bases lay in between. Germline CDR1 reads LGHDT; CDR2 reads YNNKEL (reference sequence). CDR3 size: 15 residues. In DNA form, the CDR3 reads TGTGCCAGCAGCCAAGATACAGAGTACCAAGAGACCCAGTACTTC. Translation gives CASSQDTEYQETQYF.

V and J are TRBV19 and TRBJ2-5; D is uncertain. The germline V gene encodes CDR1 LNHDA and CDR2 SQIVND (reference sequence). The V gene lost 4 bases and the J gene lost 2 bases, with 8 bases spanning the gap. The CDR3 contains 13 residues. This chain's CDR3 is CASSSSKQETQYF. CDR3 DNA sequence: TGTGCCAGTAGTAGCTCTAAGCAAGAGACCCAGTACTTC.

This clone showed up just a few times. The V and J genes are TRBV7-3 and TRBJ1-1, with unresolved D. Germline V gene lookup returns CDR1 SGHTA and CDR2 FQGTGA. This CDR3 region has 14 residues. V lost 2 bases to trimming and J lost 7 bases, with 14 bases between them. The CDR3 DNA reads as TGTGCCAGCAGCTTAGGCAGGTACGGCGATGAAGCTTTCTTT. Translation: CASSLGRYGDEAFF.

This clone was seen only a few times. The genes are TRBV19 and TRBJ1-1; possible D gene TRBD1, 5 bases. The germline V and J ends were trimmed by 7 bases and 0 bases, with 12 bases remaining between them. This CDR3 comprises 14 residues. Per germline, CDR1 LNHDA and CDR2 SQIVND (reference sequence). CDR3 region: CASNRRQLNTEAFF. CDR3 coding DNA: TGTGCCAGTAATAGGAGACAGTTGAACACTGAAGCTTTCTTT. Combining the CDR3 with reference TRBV19 and TRBJ1-1 gives the whole variable domain DGGITQSPKYLFRKEGQNVTLSCEQNLNHDAMYWYRQDPGQGLRLIYYSQIVNDFQKGDIAEGYSVSREKKESFPLTVTSAQKNPTAFYLCASNRRQLNTEAFFGQGTRLTVV.

This chain links TRBV2 with TRBJ1-6; 11 nucleotides line up with TRBD1. Germline V gene sequence: CDR1 SNHLY, CDR2 FYNNEI. V lost 6 bases to trimming and J lost 9 bases; unmatched junction nucleotides: 4. The CDR3 totals 14 residues. The CDR3 DNA follows: TGTGCCAGCAGGGCCGGGACAGGGGGTTCACCCCTCCACTTT. It translates to CASRAGTGGSPLHF.

The rearrangement links TRBV13 to TRBJ1-3; possible D gene TRBD1, 6 bases. This CDR3 is built from 16 residues. In germline, CDR1 is PRHDT, CDR2 FYEKMQ (reference sequence). V was clipped by 0 bases and J by 0 bases, with 9 bases between them. In nucleotides, the CDR3 is TGTGCCAGCAGCTTAGGTGACAGGCGCTCTGGAAACACCATATATTTT. Amino acids: CASSLGDRRSGNTIYF.

This chain uses TRBV5-1 with TRBJ2-3, with TRBD1 matching 9 bases. The V segment lost 0 bases and the J segment 5 bases; nucleotides outside the gene matches: 1. The germline V gene encodes CDR1 SGHRS and CDR2 YFSETQ. CDR3 length equals 14 residues. DNA of the CDR3: TGCGCCAGCAGCTTGGAGACAGGGGGAGATACGCAGTATTTT. Its protein product is CASSLETGGDTQYF.

The chain recombines TRBV19 with TRBJ2-1; TRBD1 is a possible D gene (6 bases). This CDR3 has 13 residues. Germline assignment: CDR1 LNHDA and CDR2 SQIVND (reference sequence). Trimming cost V 7 bases and J 9 bases, with 16 bases left between them. CDR3 sequence: CASNRDRAGEQFF. CDR3 in DNA: TGTGCCAGTAACAGGGATCGGGCAGGTGAGCAGTTCTTC.

The rearrangement uses TRBV6-6 and TRBJ1-1; no reliable D call. The CDR3 is made up of 13 amino acids. Trimming removed 5 bases at V and 1 base at J, with 8 bases between. In germline, CDR1 is MNHNY, CDR2 SVGAGI (reference sequence). CDR3 nucleotides: TGTGCCAGCAGTCCTGAGGGGAACACTGAAGCTTTCTTT. It codes for CASSPEGNTEAFF.

The chain employs TRBV5-8 and TRBJ2-7, with 14 bases aligning to TRBD2. With 0 bases clipped from V and 4 bases from J, the junction kept 9 bases outside the gene matches. The CDR3 has 18 amino acids. The germline CDR1 and CDR2 sequences are SGHTS and YDEGEE. This CDR3 is CASSLEETSGRVGYEQYF. As DNA, the CDR3 is TGTGCCAGCAGCTTGGAAGAGACTAGCGGGAGGGTTGGGTACGAGCAGTACTTC.

In its sample, this clone was seen once. The V gene is TRBV5-1, the J gene TRBJ2-1; TRBD2 matches at 7 bases. Per the germline V gene, CDR1 is SGHRS and CDR2 is YFSETQ. V gave up 4 bases and J gave up 10 bases; unmatched junction bases: 14. There are 15 residues in the CDR3. The CDR3 DNA sequence: TGCGCCAGCAGCGCTGGACTAGGTCCCTTCGAGGAGCAGTTCTTC. This sequence encodes CASSAGLGPFEEQFF.

This chain's CDR3 is CASSVGQGSINIQYF. DNA of the CDR3: TGTGCCAGCAGCGTAGGACAGGGGAGTATAAACATTCAGTACTTC. V usage is TRBV9 and J usage is TRBJ2-4, with TRBD1 matching over 8 bases. CDR3 size: 15 residues. The V segment lost 0 bases and the J segment 6 bases; nucleotides outside the gene matches: 5. Germline-derived CDR1 and CDR2 are SGDLS and YYNGEE.